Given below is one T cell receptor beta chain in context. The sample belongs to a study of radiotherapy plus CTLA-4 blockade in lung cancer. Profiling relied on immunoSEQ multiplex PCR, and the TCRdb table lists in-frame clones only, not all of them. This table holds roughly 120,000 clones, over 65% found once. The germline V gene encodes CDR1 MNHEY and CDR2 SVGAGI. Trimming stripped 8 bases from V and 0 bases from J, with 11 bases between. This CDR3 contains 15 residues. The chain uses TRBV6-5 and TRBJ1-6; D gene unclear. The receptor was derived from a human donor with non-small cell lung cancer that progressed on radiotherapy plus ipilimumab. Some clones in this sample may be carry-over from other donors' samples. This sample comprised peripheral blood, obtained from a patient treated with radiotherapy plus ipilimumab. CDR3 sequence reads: CASRRSSSYNSPLHF. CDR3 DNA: TGTGCCAGCCGAAGGTCAAGCTCCTATAATTCACCCCTCCACTTT.